The clone carrying this T cell receptor beta chain was picked up a small number of times. Antigen unknown. The germline gives CDR1 SQVTM, CDR2 ANQGSEA. V lost 6 bases and J lost 6; bases outside the gene matches: 0. The CDR3 is 10 residues long. Via MiXCR, TCRdb re-called the 5' RACE reads, giving one row per CDR3 protein. The data contain 60,000 to 70,000 distinct CDR3 sequences, over 8% of them singletons. The data were taken from a study of early T cells in non-severe SARS-CoV-2 infection. The study's findings and limits: Missing private and CD4 specificities, VDJdb matching favored anti-spike CD8 responses.

This receptor was obtained from an adult who was a healthcare worker with PCR-confirmed SARS-CoV-2 infection or an uninfected control (not recorded which). The material sequenced was whole blood. This chain links TRBV29-1 with TRBJ2-3, with 7 bases identical to TRBD1. CDR3 sequence: CSVTGDTQYF. CDR3 nucleotide sequence: TGCAGCGTGACAGGGGATACGCAGTATTTT.